Given below is one T cell receptor beta chain in context. V was pared by 4 bases and J by 5 bases, with 22 bases between. Germline V gives CDR1 SGHRS, CDR2 YFSETQ. The CDR3 is 16 amino acids. This sample is drawn from a study of cytomegalovirus exposure and HLA in healthy donors. Though nominally healthy at sampling, donors likely had unrecorded immune exposures. A multiplex PCR was run with 60 Vbeta primers and 13 Jbeta primers. Using immunoSEQ multiplex PCR, the repertoire was profiled, and TCRdb retains in-frame clones only, with some absent. Here the sample spans tens of thousands of clones, about three quarters being singletons.

The chain couples TRBV5-1 to TRBJ2-7, with a weak D call TRBD2 (6 bases). Sequencing was carried out using PBMCs. This sequence originates from a female donor in good health and CMV-seronegative. CDR3 sequence (DNA): TGCGCCAGCAGCAAGGGCGGGGCGGGTCCGCCAGACGAGCAGTACTTC. Its protein is CASSKGGAGPPDEQYF.